These T cell receptor beta chains were read from a single sample in a study of T cell repertoires in cytomegalovirus infection. What these receptors recognize is not known. TCRdb reprocessed the reads via MiXCR and lists one record per CDR3 protein. The sample holds hundreds of thousands of distinct CDR3 sequences, under 35% seen once. The specimen comprised cultured PBMCs, sampled from culture after CMV antigen stimulation. These receptors were obtained from a human donor in good health (CMV status not recorded). Some clones in this sample may be carry-over from other donors' samples. CDR3s include the opening cysteine and the closing phenylalanine or tryptophan. D genes are given only for firm matches. Clone size appears in some rows only: once, few, many, or a class for an expanded clone.

>TRBV5-1|15|TRBD1|TRBJ2-3|.
TGCGCCAGCAGCTTGGTGGGACAGAGCACAGATACGCAGTATTTT
CASSLVGQSTDTQYF
>TRBV6-6|16|.|TRBJ2-5|.
TGTGCCAGCAGGCCCCGGGGCGGGCAAGCCCAAGAGACCCAGTACTTC
CASRPRGGQAQETQYF
>TRBV6-5|14|.|TRBJ1-1|.
TGTGCCAGCAGCCCGGGAAGGGGTGGGACTGAAGCTTTCTTT
CASSPGRGGTEAFF
>TRBV7-8|12|.|TRBJ2-1|few
TGTGCCAGCAGGTACCTAGTCGGTGAGCAGTTCTTC
CASRYLVGEQFF
>TRBV6-1|16|TRBD2|TRBJ2-1|few
TGTGCCAGCAGTGAAATAGGACTAGCGGGGATCAATGAGCAGTTCTTC
CASSEIGLAGINEQFF
>TRBV7-3|13|.|TRBJ1-5|few
TGTGCCAGCAGCTTAGGATCGGTTCAGCCCCAGCATTTT
CASSLGSVQPQHF
>TRBV7-3|14|.|TRBJ2-7|few
TGTGCCAGCAGCTTACAGCAGGGACCGCCGGAGCAGTACTTC
CASSLQQGPPEQYF
>TRBV3-1|15|.|TRBJ1-1|.
TGTGCCAGCAGCCCCATGCACACCTTGAACACTGAAGCTTTCTTT
CASSPMHTLNTEAFF
>TRBV6-5|14|.|TRBJ2-3|.
TGTGCCAGCAGGCTCAGGCTGAGCACAGATACGCAGTATTTT
CASRLRLSTDTQYF
>TRBV19|14|TRBD2|TRBJ2-5|.
TGTGCCCCCGCCGGGGGGGGATCTCAAGAGACCCAGTACTTC
CAPAGGGSQETQYF
>TRBV6-2/TRBV6-3|17|.|TRBJ1-1|few
TGTGCCAGCAGTTTCACCAAGGGACGTCTGATGAACACTGAAGCTTTCTTT
CASSFTKGRLMNTEAFF
>TRBV5-4|12|.|TRBJ2-1|.
TGTGCCAGCAGCGGGACCAATAATGAGCAGTTCTTC
CASSGTNNEQFF
>TRBV24-1|15|TRBD2|TRBJ2-3|.
TGTGCCACCAGTAACCCTAGCGGGAGTACAGATACGCAGTATTTT
CATSNPSGSTDTQYF
>TRBV7-3|13|.|TRBJ1-1|few
TGTGCCAGCAGCTCTTCAGTGAACACTGAAGCTTTCTTT
CASSSSVNTEAFF
>TRBV27|15|.|TRBJ1-1|once
TGTGCCAGCAGTTCGTATCCAGGGGCTAACACTGAAGCTTTCTTT
CASSSYPGANTEAFF
>TRBV7-2|16|.|TRBJ1-1|.
TGTGCCAGCAGCTTAGTGTCTTTTGGGAGGAACACTGAAGCTTTCTTT
CASSLVSFGRNTEAFF
>TRBV2|14|.|TRBJ1-5|.
TGTGCCAGCAGTGACATGTCCTTCAATCAGCCCCAGCATTTT
CASSDMSFNQPQHF
>TRBV10-3|14|.|TRBJ1-2|.
TGTGCCATCAGTGAGGAGGGCAGCGCTGGTGGCTACACCTTC
CAISEEGSAGGYTF
>TRBV27|14|.|TRBJ2-7|.
TGTGCCAGCAGTTCGGGCGGGACTTACTACGAGCAGTACTTC
CASSSGGTYYEQYF
>TRBV10-3|16|TRBD2|TRBJ2-5|few
TGTGCCATCAGTGCGTATAGCGGGGGGGCCGGAGAGACCCAGTACTTC
CAISAYSGGAGETQYF
>TRBV7-9|17|TRBD1|TRBJ1-1|many
TGTGCCAGCAGCATCAGGACAGGGGGTTTGGTGGACACTGAAGCTTTCTTT
CASSIRTGGLVDTEAFF
>TRBV18|14|.|TRBJ1-1|few
TGTGCCAGCTCACCAGTACTTGGGGGGAGGCGGTCTTTCTTT
CASSPVLGGRRSFF
>TRBV24-1|16|TRBD2|TRBJ2-1|.
TGTGCCACCAGTGCAAAGACTAGCGGTTTTTACAATGAGCAGTTCTTC
CATSAKTSGFYNEQFF
>TRBV6-9|16|TRBD2|TRBJ2-3|.
TGTGCCAGCAGTTACCGGACGGGAGGGGTTCAAGATACGCAGTATTTT
CASSYRTGGVQDTQYF
>TRBV20-1|14|.|TRBJ1-2|.
TGCAGTGCTAGAGATCAAAGGGGGGACTATGGCTACACCTTC
CSARDQRGDYGYTF
>TRBV12-3/TRBV12-4|15|.|TRBJ2-3|few
TGTGCCAGCAGTGCCTTTCAGAGGAGCACAGATACGCAGTATTTT
CASSAFQRSTDTQYF
>TRBV25-1|14|TRBD1|TRBJ1-1|few
TGTGCCAGCCTCAGTTGGACAGGGGACACTGAAGCTTTCTTT
CASLSWTGDTEAFF
>TRBV6-6|15|TRBD1|TRBJ1-3|once
TGTGCCAGCAGTTACTGGGACAGCTCTGGAAACACCATATATTTT
CASSYWDSSGNTIYF
>TRBV29-1|14|TRBD2|TRBJ2-1|few
TGCAGCGTCGCGACTAGCGGGAGTTTGGATGAGCAGTTCTTC
CSVATSGSLDEQFF
>TRBV19|15|.|TRBJ2-7|few
TGTGCCAGTAGCCTACAGGGCCTACAATTGTACGAGCAGTACTTC
CASSLQGLQLYEQYF
>TRBV7-8|18|.|TRBJ2-1|.
TGTGCCAGCAGCTCCCGCAGGGTCTCGGTAGGGATGGGCAATGAGCAGTTCTTC
CASSSRRVSVGMGNEQFF
>TRBV5-1|15|TRBD1|TRBJ1-1|few
TGCGCCAGCAGCTTGGAGAAGGGGGCGGCCACTGAAGCTTTCTTT
CASSLEKGAATEAFF
>TRBV7-8|13|.|TRBJ2-7|few
TGTGCCAGCAGCCTCCGGACATCCCACGAGCAGTACTTC
CASSLRTSHEQYF
>TRBV27|15|TRBD2|TRBJ2-5|.
TGTGCCAGCAGTCCCGCCCGGGGGGGGTTGGAGACCCAGTACTTC
CASSPARGGLETQYF
>TRBV20-1|15|TRBD2|TRBJ2-5|.
TGCAGTGCAAGCGTTAGCGGGGGGGAGGGAGAGACCCAGTACTTC
CSASVSGGEGETQYF
>TRBV11-2|15|.|TRBJ2-1|.
TGTGCCAGCAGAACCCGGAATGTAACTGTCACTGAGCAGTTCTTC
CASRTRNVTVTEQFF